This T cell receptor (beta chain) was identified in a study of cytomegalovirus exposure and HLA in healthy donors. At the level of the study: Under 90% of 398 genotyped donors fell in the Caucasian-associated ancestry cluster.

The CDR3 loop spans 16 amino acids. The V end was cut by 1 base, the J end by 1 base, with 13 bases between. Per germline, CDR1 MNHEY and CDR2 SMNVEV (reference sequence). Researchers ran the PCR with 60 Vbeta and 13 Jbeta primers. Sequencing used immunoSEQ multiplex PCR; TCRdb keeps in-frame clones, though not all of them. The sample contains about 100,000 clones, around 75% of which appear only once. The chain recombines TRBV27 with TRBJ2-5; D is perhaps TRBD2 (6 bases). The origin of this receptor is a male donor in good health and CMV-seropositive. The sample consisted of PBMCs. CDR3 bases: TGTGCCAGCAGTTTATATGTGGGGGGACCCCAAGAGACCCAGTACTTC. It encodes CASSLYVGGPQETQYF.